One sample yielded the 10 T cell receptor beta chains listed below, sequenced in a study of post-analysis software for immune sequencing data. Included in the TCR beta cDNA libraries were unique molecular identifiers. A single record per CDR3 protein comes from TCRdb applying MiXCR to the PCR reads. The profile shows about 820,000 distinct CDR3 sequences, roughly half of them singletons. What these receptors recognize is not known. General observations from the study: TRBV5-6, TRBV5-1 and TRBV20-1 belonged to a set of roughly five TRBV segments that were more frequent in patients than controls.

The specimen sequenced was blood. The receptors stem from a girl between 5 and 17 years old with multiple sclerosis.

J is TRBJ2-3 and V is TRBV5-1; the match to TRBD2 covers 14 bases. Trimming cost V 0 bases and J 5 bases; bases outside gene matches: 5. There are 17 residues in the CDR3. Germline CDR1 SGHRS, CDR2 YFSETQ. In DNA form, the CDR3 reads TGCGCCAGCAGCTTGGGGGGACTAGCGGGAGTTGGAGATACGCAGTATTTT. It yields the protein CASSLGGLAGVGDTQYF.

The V and J genes are TRBV29-1 and TRBJ2-3, with 7 nucleotides matching TRBD1. Looked up from germline, CDR1 is SQVTM and CDR2 is ANQGSEA. The V segment lost 5 bases and the J segment 2 bases; nucleotides outside the gene matches: 7. The CDR3 spans 14 residues. The CDR3 nucleotides read TGCAGCGTTCCACAGGGGAGTTTCACAGATACGCAGTATTTT. It specifies CSVPQGSFTDTQYF.

This clonotype was detected only a few times. This chain links TRBV29-1 with TRBJ2-5; possible D gene TRBD2, 6 bases. This CDR3 has 13 residues. Germline CDR1 is SQVTM and CDR2 is ANQGSEA. V lost 7 bases, J lost 0 bases, and 12 bases lay in between. The DNA of the CDR3 is TGCAGCGGAGGGACTTTGTACCAAGAGACCCAGTACTTC. It translates to CSGGTLYQETQYF.

This clonotype occurred a few times. The V and J genes are TRBV11-2 and TRBJ2-1; D is possibly TRBD1 or TRBD2 (5 bases each). Germline values: CDR1 SGHAT, CDR2 FQNNGV. The CDR3 sequence is 16 residues long. V was clipped by 5 bases and J by 6 bases, with 20 bases between them. CDR3 DNA: TGTGCCAGCAGCAATTCCGGGACCCCGGCAATCAATGAGCAGTTCTTC. Its protein product is CASSNSGTPAINEQFF.

J is TRBJ2-7 and V is TRBV5-1, with TRBD2 matching 10 bases. The trim removed 5 bases at V and 2 bases at J, leaving 25 bases unmatched. The CDR3 totals 21 residues. CDR1 and CDR2 (germline): SGHRS, YFSETQ. CDR3 in DNA: TGCGCCAGCAGAAGGGGACTGAAAAGCCGGGGGGTAGCGGGAGGTCCCTACGAGCAGTACTTC. Protein sequence: CASRRGLKSRGVAGGPYEQYF.

Only a few counts were recorded for this clonotype. The chain recombines TRBV7-9 with TRBJ2-5; a weak D match, TRBD2 (6 bases). The J call may be faulty, since TRBJ2-7 better matches the DNA end. The CDR3 contains 13 residues. Germline CDR1 SEHNR, CDR2 FQNEAQ (reference sequence). The CDR3 region is CASSLVGEDEQYF. The CDR3 coding sequence is TGTGCCAGCAGCTTAGTAGGGGAGGACGAGCAGTACTTC.

This clonotype was observed a handful of times. The chain links TRBV5-1 to TRBJ2-1; 7 nucleotides match TRBD1. Germline V gene sequence: CDR1 SGHRS, CDR2 YFSETQ. The CDR3 is 15 amino acids. V trimming: 0 bases; J trimming: 2 bases; junction bases outside the gene matches: 2. CDR3 residues: CASSLVTGAYNEQFF. Here the CDR3 DNA reads TGCGCCAGCAGCTTGGTCACAGGGGCCTACAATGAGCAGTTCTTC.

This chain uses TRBV20-1 with TRBJ2-5; 8 bases line up with TRBD2. CDR1 and CDR2 from the germline V gene are DFQATT and SNEGSKA (reference sequence). With V trimmed by 0 bases and J by 2 bases, 5 bases remained unmatched. This CDR3 region has 15 residues. This chain's CDR3 is CSARDWTGGQETQYF. For the CDR3, the DNA is TGCAGTGCTAGAGATTGGACGGGGGGGCAAGAGACCCAGTACTTC.

This clonotype came up a few times. The CDR3 loop is CASSLGLENEQYF. CDR3 nucleotides: TGTGCCAGCAGTTTGGGGTTAGAAAACGAGCAGTACTTC. The rearrangement links TRBV12-3 or TRBV12-4 to TRBJ2-7; no clear D gene. The CDR3 length is 13 residues. The V end lost 3 bases, the J end lost 5 bases, and 11 bases lay between the germline ends.

The chain uses TRBV12-3 or TRBV12-4 and TRBJ1-1; no clear D gene. V was cut by 4 bases and J by 2 bases, with 11 bases left in between. This CDR3 spans 14 amino acids. The CDR3 is CASSSFGLNTEAFF. For the CDR3, the DNA is TGTGCCAGCAGTTCGTTTGGATTAAACACTGAAGCTTTCTTT.